The T cell receptor beta chain under discussion was sequenced for a study of control samples from healthy donors and cancer patients. Data came from immunoSEQ multiplex PCR; TCRdb stores just in-frame clones and leaves some out. The table lists 110,000 to 150,000 clones, approximately 88% of them singletons, with 4.9% in the top ten. The CDR3 covers 13 residues. Germline V CDR1 and CDR2: SGDLS, YYNGEE. The J segment lost 8 bases and the V segment lost 4 bases, leaving 6 bases of the junction unmatched. This clonotype was sampled from a man aged 30 to 45 in good health. The chain combines TRBV9 with TRBJ2-1, with 7 nucleotides matching TRBD2. Sequencing used blood. The CDR3, as DNA: TGTGCCAGCAGCCCCTGGACTAGGGATGAGCAGTTCTTC. This sequence encodes CASSPWTRDEQFF.